The 26 T cell receptor beta chains presented below share a single source sample, sequenced in a study of blood T cell repertoires in COVID-19 (TCRdb year 2020). The library was built by means of the immunoSEQ multiplex PCR assay. Held by TCRdb, this immuneACCESS table contains in-frame sequences only and omits some clones. Under half of the omission traces to an unresolved V gene where checked; the cause of the rest is unknown. In all, the sample holds roughly 90,000 clones, and 85% to 90% of those were seen once. More than 1% of the sample belongs to the ten largest clones. The sequencing input was peripheral blood. Every receptor here comes from a human donor in a cohort sampled during active COVID-19.

This clone was found a few times. The chain couples TRBV3-1 (or the pseudogene TRBV3-2) to TRBJ1-1, with D perhaps matching TRBD1 (5 bases). The CDR3 runs to 15 residues. Trimming left V 2 bases short and J 0 bases short, with 10 bases between. Germline V lookup: CDR1 LGHDT, CDR2 YNNKEL (reference sequence). The CDR3 here is CASSQQGGLNTEAFF. CDR3 coding DNA: TGTGCCAGCAGCCAACAGGGCGGATTGAACACTGAAGCTTTCTTT.

The chain recombines TRBV6-2 or TRBV6-3 with TRBJ2-7, with 9 bases aligning to TRBD2. Germline assignment: CDR1 MNHEY and CDR2 SVGEGT. The CDR3 has 15 amino acids. The V gene end was trimmed by 2 bases and the J gene end by 5 bases; junction bases not matched to a gene: 7. The CDR3 DNA is TGTGCCAGCAGTTACCGAATAGCGGGAGTCCACGAGCAGTACTTC. Its translation: CASSYRIAGVHEQYF.

The rearrangement links TRBV23-1 to TRBJ2-2; D may be TRBD1 (5 bases). TRBV23-1 is known as an ORF, though its function is uncertain. Trimming pared 0 bases from V and 0 bases from J, leaving 8 bases between. The CDR3 extends over 16 amino acids. The CDR3 loop reads CASSQSDTSNTGELFF. In DNA form, the CDR3 reads TGCGCCAGCAGTCAATCGGACACCTCGAACACCGGGGAGCTGTTTTTT.

The chain combines TRBV10-1 with TRBJ2-2, with D possibly being TRBD2 (6 bases). Deletions cut 4 bases from V and 0 bases from J, with 9 bases between. Germline-derived CDR1 and CDR2 are WNHNN and SYGVQD (reference sequence). The CDR3 length is 15 residues. CDR3 protein: CASSATRANTGELFF. CDR3 nucleotides: TGCGCCAGCAGTGCGACTAGAGCGAACACCGGGGAGCTGTTTTTT.

The CDR3 DNA follows: TGTGCCATCAGTGGGGAGGCAGCGGCCGGGGAGCTGTTTTTT. Translation: CAISGEAAAGELFF. The V call is TRBV10-3, the J call TRBJ2-2; D perhaps matches TRBD2 (6 bases). Germline V gives CDR1 ENHRY, CDR2 SYGVKD. V lost 4 bases and J lost 6, with 12 bases in between. The CDR3 consists of 14 residues.

This sequence joins TRBV9 and TRBJ1-2; 8 bases are a match to TRBD1. The CDR3 spans 16 residues. The ends lost 2 bases at V and 4 bases at J; junction bases unmatched: 10. The V gene's germline CDR1 is SGDLS and CDR2 YYNGEE. The CDR3 nucleotides read TGTGCCAGCAGCGTTAGGGACAGGTCGTGGAGCTATGGCTACACCTTC. This encodes CASSVRDRSWSYGYTF.

V usage is TRBV27 and J usage is TRBJ1-5, with 7 nucleotides matching TRBD1. Germline loops: CDR1 MNHEY, CDR2 SMNVEV (reference sequence). V lost 5 bases and J lost 5; bases outside the gene matches: 6. The CDR3 is 14 residues long. The CDR3 spells CASSMTGLYQPQHF. The CDR3 DNA reads as TGTGCCAGCAGTATGACAGGGCTCTATCAGCCCCAGCATTTT.

The J gene is TRBJ2-1, the V gene TRBV7-9; 7 bases map to TRBD2. CDR1 SEHNR and CDR2 FQNEAQ come from the germline V gene (reference sequence). The trim removed 4 bases at V and 0 bases at J, leaving 9 bases unmatched. The length of the CDR3 is 17 residues. The CDR3 DNA is TGTGCCAGCAGCTACCTCCCCGGGGGGAGCTCCTACAATGAGCAGTTCTTC. Protein sequence: CASSYLPGGSSYNEQFF.

The rearrangement links TRBV2 to TRBJ1-5; D is unclear. Per germline, CDR1 SNHLY and CDR2 FYNNEI. This CDR3 contains 15 residues. V lost 4 bases and J 0 bases, leaving 10 bases between the germline ends. As DNA, the CDR3 is TGTGCCAGCAGTGTAGAGCGTGTTAGCAATCAGCCCCAGCATTTT. Its protein product is CASSVERVSNQPQHF.

The genes are TRBV30 and TRBJ2-1; tentative D call: TRBD2 (5 bases). The CDR3 runs 12 residues. CDR1 is GTSNPN and CDR2 is SVGIG in the germline V gene (reference sequence). V was trimmed by 0 bases and J by 8 bases, leaving 8 bases between them. The CDR3 bases are TGTGCCTGGAGTGTACAGAGGGATGAGCAGTTCTTC. It yields the protein CAWSVQRDEQFF.

The chain carries TRBV10-3 and TRBJ2-3; 10 positions match TRBD2. The V gene end was trimmed by 8 bases and the J gene end by 2 bases; junction bases not matched to a gene: 4. This CDR3 region has 14 residues. Looked up from germline, CDR1 is ENHRY and CDR2 is SYGVKD. The CDR3 loop is CAISAGGVTDTQYF. In nucleotides, the CDR3 is TGTGCCATCTCAGCGGGAGGGGTCACAGATACGCAGTATTTT.

J is TRBJ2-7 and V is TRBV2; TRBD2 aligns across 9 bases. This CDR3 has 16 amino acids. Losses at the gene ends were 6 bases for V and 4 bases for J; bases not matched to a gene: 13. Germline CDR1 and CDR2: SNHLY and FYNNEI. The CDR3 loop reads CASRGDSGSVWYEQYF. The CDR3 DNA sequence: TGTGCCAGCAGAGGAGATAGCGGGAGCGTTTGGTACGAGCAGTACTTC.

The chain couples TRBV18 to TRBJ1-5, with TRBD1 identical over 9 bases. Unmatched junction bases numbered 8, after V lost 2 bases and J lost 6 bases. The CDR3 totals 16 residues. The germline CDR1 and CDR2 sequences are KGHSH and LQKENI. The CDR3 DNA sequence: TGTGCCAGCTCACCAGAGACAGGGGGAGGTAGTCAGCCCCAGCATTTT. Its protein is CASSPETGGGSQPQHF.

V gene TRBV28 combines with J gene TRBJ2-5; 10 bases agree with TRBD2. The CDR3 extends over 17 amino acids. With 7 bases clipped from V and 4 bases from J, the junction kept 15 bases outside the gene matches. Germline V gives CDR1 MDHEN, CDR2 SYDVKM. CDR3 protein: CASTPGGSGGRRETQYF. Here the CDR3 DNA reads TGTGCCAGCACCCCCGGGGGTAGCGGGGGGAGGAGAGAGACCCAGTACTTC.

The CDR3 DNA is TGTGCCAGCAGCACGCGGGACGGCACTTACAATGAGCAGTTCTTC. This gives the protein CASSTRDGTYNEQFF. The V call is TRBV9, the J call TRBJ2-1, with D possibly TRBD2 on 6 matching bases. The CDR3 is made up of 15 amino acids. The germline V gene encodes CDR1 SGDLS and CDR2 YYNGEE. Trimming removed 4 bases from V and 4 bases from J, with 15 bases in between.

This rearrangement joins TRBV7-9 to TRBJ2-1; D is possibly TRBD1 (7 bases). Germline V lookup: CDR1 SEHNR, CDR2 FQNEAQ (reference sequence). Trimming cost V 7 bases and J 7 bases, with 14 bases left between them. The CDR3 covers 13 residues. The CDR3 loop reads CASTEGANNEQFF. In DNA, the CDR3 is TGTGCCAGCACGGAGGGGGCTAATAATGAGCAGTTCTTC. The variable domain in full, completed from reference TRBV7-9 and TRBJ2-1, reads DTGVSQNPRHKITKRGQNVTFRCDPISEHNRLYWYRQTLGQGPEFLTYFQNEAQLEKSRLLSDRFSAERPKGSFSTLEIQRTEQGDSAMYLCASTEGANNEQFFGPGTRLTVL.

The J gene is TRBJ1-2, the V gene TRBV10-3, with TRBD1 matching over 9 bases. CDR3 length equals 13 residues. From germline, CDR1 is ENHRY and CDR2 SYGVKD. Losses at the gene ends were 10 bases for V and 7 bases for J; bases not matched to a gene: 10. CDR3 sequence reads: CATEPGQGPGYTF. CDR3 in DNA: TGTGCCACCGAACCTGGACAGGGGCCTGGCTACACCTTC.

This clone was recorded once. The chain carries TRBV3-1 (or the pseudogene TRBV3-2) and TRBJ2-3; 8 bases fit TRBD1. V was clipped by 2 bases and J by 1 base; unmatched bases: 11. Germline assignment: CDR1 LGHDT and CDR2 YNNKEL (reference sequence). The CDR3 is 18 residues long. This chain's CDR3 is CASSQRDRRIFRTDTQYF. The CDR3 DNA reads TGTGCCAGCAGCCAACGGGACAGGAGAATTTTTCGCACAGATACGCAGTATTTT.

The CDR3 protein is CASSLGTSGRAEQYF. The CDR3 nucleotides are TGTGCCAGCAGTTTAGGTACTAGCGGGAGGGCTGAGCAGTACTTC. J is TRBJ2-7 and V is TRBV27; the match to TRBD2 covers 13 bases. J lost 7 bases, V lost 2 bases, and 5 bases had no gene match. CDR1 is MNHEY and CDR2 is SMNVEV in the germline V gene (reference sequence). The CDR3 length is 15 residues.

V and J are TRBV28 and TRBJ1-5; 9 nucleotides match TRBD1. V was clipped by 1 base and J by 4 bases; unmatched bases: 5. The CDR3 consists of 16 residues. Germline V gene lookup returns CDR1 MDHEN and CDR2 SYDVKM. As DNA, the CDR3 is TGTGCCAGCAGTTTATTCGGACAGGGGTGGAATCAGCCCCAGCATTTT. It codes for CASSLFGQGWNQPQHF.

The chain carries TRBV7-9 and TRBJ1-5, with TRBD1 matching 9 bases. The ends lost 7 bases at V and 6 bases at J; junction bases unmatched: 10. CDR1 SEHNR and CDR2 FQNEAQ come from the germline V gene (reference sequence). There are 15 residues in the CDR3. As DNA, the CDR3 is TGTGCCAGCACCTCTGGACCGACAGGGGGTCAGCCCCAGCATTTT. Translation gives CASTSGPTGGQPQHF.

This sequence joins TRBV6-5 and TRBJ1-1; no clear D gene. Looked up from germline, CDR1 is MNHEY and CDR2 is SVGAGI. This CDR3 is built from 13 residues. V was shortened by 7 bases and J by 1 base, with 10 bases between the two germline ends. CDR3 nucleotides: TGTGCCAGCAAGGAGCCTCGGAACACTGAAGCTTTCTTT. It translates to CASKEPRNTEAFF.

Only a few counts were recorded for this clone. The genes are TRBV7-9 and TRBJ2-5, with a tentative D call TRBD2 (6 bases). Germline V gives CDR1 SEHNR, CDR2 FQNEAQ (reference sequence). V lost 5 bases to trimming and J lost 3 bases, with 16 bases between them. This CDR3 has 15 amino acids. CDR3 loop: CASSDGRRAKETQYF. The CDR3 DNA follows: TGTGCCAGCAGCGATGGACGGAGGGCGAAAGAGACCCAGTACTTC.

The rearrangement uses TRBV28 and TRBJ1-3, with D uncertain. CDR3 length equals 14 residues. The V gene's germline CDR1 is MDHEN and CDR2 SYDVKM. Deletions cut 6 bases from V and 4 bases from J, with 13 bases between. CDR3 nucleotides: TGTGCCAGCAGAGAGTACGAAGCCGGAAACACCATATATTTT. Amino acids: CASREYEAGNTIYF.

The rearrangement joins TRBV29-1 to TRBJ2-5, with D hard to call. Between the trimmed V and J ends, which lost 8 bases and 4 bases, there was a span of 11 bases. The germline V gene encodes CDR1 SQVTM and CDR2 ANQGSEA. The CDR3 runs to 11 residues. CDR3: CSPFEAETQYF. Written as DNA, the CDR3 is TGCAGCCCCTTCGAAGCAGAGACCCAGTACTTC.

The CDR3 DNA reads TGCGCCAGCAGCCGGACATCGGGTGAAGCTTTCTTT. Its protein product is CASSRTSGEAFF. The chain recombines TRBV4-1 with TRBJ1-1, with D perhaps matching TRBD1 (5 bases). V lost 4 bases to trimming and J lost 7 bases, with 10 bases between them. Per germline, CDR1 MGHRA and CDR2 YSYEKL. The CDR3 consists of 12 residues.